These T cell receptor beta chains were read from a single sample in a study of T cell clonotyping in hematopoietic cell transplantation. Produced via immunoSEQ multiplex PCR; TCRdb's table is partial and in-frame only. The repertoire holds 75,000 to 95,000 clones, with almost 97% as singletons. The source was peripheral blood mononuclear cells, collected before stem cell transplant. The receptors here all came from a woman aged 50 to 65 with acute myeloid leukemia. Some clones in this sample may be carry-over from other donors' samples. Both conserved end residues are part of each CDR3. D genes are given only for firm matches. Clone size appears in some rows only: once, few, many, or a class for an expanded clone.

>TRBV10-1|TRBJ1-2|TRBD1|NA
CASSSGTDYGYTF
TGCGCCAGCAGTTCCGGGACAGACTATGGCTACACCTTC
>TRBV9|TRBJ1-1|NA|NA
CASSVAEVGAEAFF
TGTGCCAGCAGCGTAGCAGAGGTTGGAGCTGAAGCTTTCTTT
>TRBV7-8|TRBJ1-5|NA|NA
CASSTPPRFQPQHF
TGTGCCAGCAGCACCCCGCCTAGGTTCCAGCCCCAGCATTTT
>TRBV30|TRBJ1-2|NA|NA
CAAAWTPGGDGYTF
TGTGCCGCCGCTTGGACGCCCGGTGGGGATGGCTACACCTTC
>TRBV28|TRBJ1-4|NA|NA
CASSLQAATNEKLFF
TGTGCCAGCAGTCTACAGGCCGCAACTAATGAAAAACTGTTTTTT
>TRBV29-1|TRBJ2-2|TRBD1|NA
CSVELVVRQGTGELFF
TGCAGCGTTGAATTAGTTGTGAGACAGGGCACCGGGGAGCTGTTTTTT
>TRBV5-1|TRBJ1-5|TRBD1|NA
CASNGQGVREGQPQHF
TGCGCCAGCAACGGACAGGGGGTAAGGGAGGGTCAGCCCCAGCATTTT
>TRBV6-1|TRBJ1-5|TRBD1|NA
CASSEGGTANQPQHF
TGTGCCAGCAGTGAAGGAGGGACAGCTAATCAGCCCCAGCATTTT
>TRBV7-9|TRBJ2-3|NA|once
CASSFGLTDTQYF
TGTGCCAGCAGCTTCGGCCTCACAGATACGCAGTATTTT
>TRBV5-1|TRBJ1-1|TRBD1|NA
CASSLGDRNTEAFF
TGCGCCAGCAGCTTGGGGGACAGAAACACTGAAGCTTTCTTT
>TRBV6-6|TRBJ2-1|TRBD1|NA
CASSYGTGDSGQFF
TGTGCCAGCAGTTACGGGACAGGGGACTCTGGGCAGTTCTTC
>TRBV5-1|TRBJ1-2|NA|NA
CASSPEAQAQGYTF
TGCGCCAGCAGCCCCGAGGCTCAAGCTCAGGGCTACACCTTC
>TRBV19|TRBJ1-2|TRBD1|NA
CAVKPGQVGGYTF
TGTGCCGTCAAACCGGGACAGGTAGGCGGCTACACCTTC
>TRBV7-9|TRBJ2-7|NA|NA
CASSQPGDPYEQYF
TGTGCCAGCAGCCAACCGGGGGACCCCTACGAGCAGTACTTC
>TRBV4-1|TRBJ2-7|NA|NA
CASSHDSSYEQYF
TGCGCCAGCAGCCACGACAGCTCCTACGAGCAGTACTTC
>TRBV7-6|TRBJ2-7|TRBD2|NA
CASSLAERGEQYF
TGTGCCAGCAGCTTAGCCGAGCGGGGCGAGCAGTACTTC
>TRBV6-1|TRBJ2-3|NA|NA
CASKKGAITDTQYF
TGTGCCAGCAAAAAAGGGGCCATCACAGATACGCAGTATTTT
>TRBV6-1|TRBJ2-2|NA|NA
CASSEYVWELFF
TGTGCCAGCAGTGAATATGTCTGGGAGCTGTTTTTT
>TRBV5-1|TRBJ2-1|NA|NA
CASSLGGAVLSSYNEQFF
TGCGCCAGCAGCTTGGGGGGGGCCGTATTGAGCTCCTACAATGAGCAGTTCTTC
>TRBV28|TRBJ2-3|NA|NA
CASNLPAITDTQYF
TGTGCCAGCAACTTGCCGGCGATCACAGATACGCAGTATTTT